The 29 T cell receptor beta chains given below trace back to one sample, sequenced in a study of blood T cell repertoires in COVID-19. Sequencing was performed with immunoSEQ multiplex PCR; in TCRdb, only in-frame clones are kept and a portion is missing. The sample consists of 250,000 to 300,000 clones, about 89% of them appearing once. The sequencing sample was made of PBMCs or T cells enriched from blood (not recorded which). The receptors come from a human donor in a cohort exposed to, infected with or recovered from COVID-19 (not recorded which). The donor label of this sample is uncertain.

For this clone: Other DNA variants within this sample encode the same CDR3. This rearrangement joins TRBV5-1 to TRBJ2-7; possible D gene TRBD1, 5 bases. This CDR3 has 14 amino acids. Trimming removed 0 bases from V and 2 bases from J, with 9 bases in between. Looked up from germline, CDR1 is SGHRS and CDR2 is YFSETQ. This chain's CDR3 is CASSLEPGPYEQYF. The CDR3 nucleotides are TGCGCCAGCAGCTTGGAGCCAGGGCCCTACGAGCAGTACTTC.

The V and J genes are TRBV6-2 or TRBV6-3 and TRBJ2-7, with TRBD2 matching 8 bases. The CDR3 sequence is 16 residues long. Germline V gene data show CDR1 as MNHEY and CDR2 as SVGEGT. Trimming cost V 0 bases and J 2 bases; bases outside gene matches: 6. As DNA, the CDR3 is TGTGCCAGCAGTTACTCCCAGCGGGGGCCCACCTACGAGCAGTACTTC. It yields the protein CASSYSQRGPTYEQYF.

The chain employs TRBV18 and TRBJ1-2; 7 nucleotides match TRBD1. The germline CDR1 and CDR2 sequences are KGHSH and LQKENI. This CDR3 is 13 amino acids long. Trimming cost V 5 bases and J 3 bases; bases outside gene matches: 3. CDR3 in DNA: TGTGCCAGCTCAACTGGACAGGACTATGGCTACACCTTC. Translated, it gives CASSTGQDYGYTF.

The rearrangement links TRBV14 to TRBJ2-7; possible D gene TRBD2, 6 bases. CDR3 length equals 16 residues. Germline assignment: CDR1 SGHDN and CDR2 FVKESK. The V end lost 3 bases, the J end lost 3 bases, and 18 bases lay between the germline ends. The CDR3 region is CASSQVVGRFIYEQYF. CDR3 DNA: TGTGCCAGCAGCCAGGTGGTAGGGAGGTTTATCTACGAGCAGTACTTC. The entire variable domain, with the rest obtained from reference TRBV14 and TRBJ2-7, is as follows: EAGVTQFPSHSVIEKGQTVTLRCDPISGHDNLYWYRRVMGKEIKFLLHFVKESKQDESGMPNNRFLAERTGGTYSTLKVQPAELEDSGVYFCASSQVVGRFIYEQYFGPGTRLTVT.

In its sample, this clone was seen once. V and J are TRBV5-1 and TRBJ1-6; D call uncertain. This CDR3 region has 15 residues. Trimming cost V 0 bases and J 8 bases, with 12 bases left between them. Germline CDR1 SGHRS, CDR2 YFSETQ. The chain's CDR3 is CASSLGLGGDSPLHF. As DNA, the CDR3 is TGCGCCAGCAGCTTGGGTTTAGGCGGTGATTCACCCCTCCACTTT.

This chain connects TRBV27 to TRBJ1-2; TRBD1 matches 10 bases. V gave up 2 bases and J gave up 3 bases; unmatched junction bases: 6. Germline V lookup: CDR1 MNHEY, CDR2 SMNVEV (reference sequence). The CDR3 runs 16 residues. CDR3 protein: CASSLGTGALDYGYTF. Here the CDR3 DNA reads TGTGCCAGCAGTTTAGGGACAGGGGCTCTGGACTATGGCTACACCTTC.

The gene calls are TRBV29-1 and TRBJ1-2; D uncertain. Germline V gives CDR1 SQVTM, CDR2 ANQGSEA. Trimming cost V 3 bases and J 4 bases, with 15 bases left between them. CDR3 size: 14 residues. CDR3 amino acids: CSVESPTYIYGYTF. CDR3 nucleotides: TGCAGCGTTGAGTCACCAACATATATCTATGGCTACACCTTC.

The rearrangement links TRBV6-1 to TRBJ1-5, with TRBD1 as a possible D gene (5 bases). CDR1 MNHNS and CDR2 SASEGT come from the germline V gene. Between the trimmed V and J ends, which lost 3 bases and 6 bases, there was a span of 6 bases. The CDR3 contains 12 residues. CDR3 DNA sequence: TGTGCCAGCAGTGACACAGGTCAGCCCCAGCATTTT. It specifies CASSDTGQPQHF.

This chain connects TRBV5-1 to TRBJ2-7; a possible D gene is TRBD2 (7 bases). This CDR3 has 17 residues. The germline V and J ends were trimmed by 0 bases and 0 bases, with 16 bases remaining between them. CDR1 is SGHRS, CDR2 YFSETQ, per germline. CDR3 sequence (DNA): TGCGCCAGCAGCTTGGTGCCGGCGGGGGCTAGCTCCTACGAGCAGTACTTC. Translating gives CASSLVPAGASSYEQYF. Filled out from reference TRBV5-1 and TRBJ2-7, the complete variable domain reads KAGVTQTPRYLIKTRGQQVTLSCSPISGHRSVSWYQQTPGQGLQFLFEYFSETQRNKGNFPGRFSGRQFSNSRSEMNVSTLELGDSALYLCASSLVPAGASSYEQYFGPGTRLTVT.

The CDR3 loop is CASSLVGAADNEQFF. CDR3 nucleotides: TGCGCCAGCAGCTTGGTGGGGGCGGCCGACAATGAGCAGTTCTTC. V usage is TRBV5-1 and J usage is TRBJ2-1, with D possibly matching TRBD1 (6 bases). V shed 0 bases and J shed 5 bases, with 12 bases lying between them. Germline lookup yields CDR1 SGHRS and CDR2 YFSETQ. This CDR3 spans 15 amino acids. Full variable domain (rest looked up from reference TRBV5-1 and TRBJ2-1): KAGVTQTPRYLIKTRGQQVTLSCSPISGHRSVSWYQQTPGQGLQFLFEYFSETQRNKGNFPGRFSGRQFSNSRSEMNVSTLELGDSALYLCASSLVGAADNEQFFGPGTRLTVL.

The chain uses TRBV5-1 and TRBJ1-6; tentative D call: TRBD1 (6 bases). Germline V gives CDR1 SGHRS, CDR2 YFSETQ. CDR3 size: 15 residues. V was cut by 6 bases and J by 4 bases, with 14 bases left in between. The chain's CDR3 is CASTQGRGYNSPLHF. CDR3 nucleotide sequence: TGCGCCAGCACCCAGGGGCGGGGGTATAATTCACCCCTCCACTTT.

The chain joins TRBV10-3 to TRBJ2-2, with 10 nucleotides matching TRBD2. J lost 3 bases, V lost 4 bases, and 5 bases had no gene match. Germline values: CDR1 ENHRY, CDR2 SYGVKD. This CDR3 is built from 16 residues. This chain's CDR3 is CAISGAGGQDTGELFF. The CDR3 DNA reads TGTGCCATCAGTGGAGCGGGGGGGCAGGACACCGGGGAGCTGTTTTTT.

This clone turned up a few times. CDR3: CASSLGVGGSNQPQHF. CDR3 nucleotides: TGTGCCAGCAGCTTAGGGGTCGGGGGTAGCAATCAGCCCCAGCATTTT. The V and J genes are TRBV7-2 and TRBJ1-5; TRBD1 is a possible D gene (5 bases). Trimming cost V 1 base and J 0 bases, with 10 bases left between them. CDR3 length equals 16 residues. The germline gives CDR1 SGHTA, CDR2 FQGNSA. The full variable domain, completed using reference TRBV7-2 and TRBJ1-5, is GAGVSQSPSNKVTEKGKDVELRCDPISGHTALYWYRQSLGQGLEFLIYFQGNSAPDKSGLPSDRFSAERTGGSVSTLTIQRTQQEDSAVYLCASSLGVGGSNQPQHFGDGTRLSIL.

This chain joins TRBV5-1 and TRBJ2-7; 12 bases line up with TRBD2. Germline V gene lookup returns CDR1 SGHRS and CDR2 YFSETQ. V lost 1 base to trimming and J lost 3 bases; unmatched junction nucleotides: 11. The CDR3 extends over 18 amino acids. CDR3 protein: CASSLKGLAGVGGYEQYF. The CDR3 DNA reads TGCGCCAGCAGCTTGAAGGGACTAGCGGGTGTCGGAGGCTACGAGCAGTACTTC.

The genes are TRBV29-1 and TRBJ2-6; possible D gene TRBD2, 7 bases. The CDR3 length is 17 residues. The germline gives CDR1 SQVTM, CDR2 ANQGSEA. V was pared by 1 base and J by 0 bases, with 13 bases between. The CDR3 DNA reads TGCAGCGTTGAAGCGGGGGGCTCCTCCTCTGGGGCCAACGTCCTGACTTTC. Protein product: CSVEAGGSSSGANVLTF.

This chain uses TRBV6-4 with TRBJ1-2; D may be TRBD1 (6 bases). V lost 6 bases to trimming and J lost 1 base, with 12 bases between them. The CDR3 is 14 residues long. The germline V gene encodes CDR1 MRHNA and CDR2 SNTAGT. In DNA, the CDR3 is TGTGCCAGCAGGGACGGACAGAATAACTATGGCTACACCTTC. It is translated as CASRDGQNNYGYTF.

This sequence joins TRBV7-2 and TRBJ1-1; the D gene is possibly TRBD1 (5 bases). Germline assignment: CDR1 SGHTA and CDR2 FQGNSA. This CDR3 is 14 amino acids long. V lost 2 bases and J 3 bases, leaving 10 bases between the germline ends. The chain's CDR3 is CASSLSGGYTEAFF. CDR3 in DNA: TGTGCCAGCAGCTTATCTGGGGGGTACACTGAAGCTTTCTTT.

V and J are TRBV6-5 and TRBJ1-3, with 8 bases matching TRBD1. The germline V gene has CDR1 MNHEY and CDR2 SVGAGI. J was trimmed by 4 bases and V by 4 bases; bases with no gene match: 6. The CDR3 runs 15 residues. CDR3 sequence reads: CASSFPRTGGNTIYF. The CDR3, as DNA: TGTGCCAGCAGTTTTCCTCGGACAGGGGGAAACACCATATATTTT.

This clone appeared a single time. The CDR3 sequence is CASSLGRTPGTF. In DNA, the CDR3 is TGTGCCAGCAGCTTAGGACGGACCCCGGGGACCTTC. The J gene is TRBJ1-2, the V gene TRBV13; D is uncertain. The CDR3 covers 12 residues. Germline assignment: CDR1 PRHDT and CDR2 FYEKMQ (reference sequence). V lost 0 bases, J lost 14 bases, and 13 bases lay in between.

The chain is built from TRBV29-1 and TRBJ1-1; TRBD1 might be the D (5 bases). Trimming pared 4 bases from V and 7 bases from J, leaving 16 bases between. CDR1 is SQVTM, CDR2 ANQGSEA, per germline. The CDR3 has 13 amino acids. The CDR3 nucleotides are TGCAGCGTTGCGGGGGGGTTCATGGGTGAAGCTTTCTTT. Its translation: CSVAGGFMGEAFF.

J is TRBJ1-4 and V is TRBV12-1; TRBD1 is taken as the D call from the table, unchecked against the DNA. TRBV12-1 is labeled a pseudogene. This CDR3 has 12 amino acids. CDR3 in amino acids: CASNLQGEKLFF. CDR3 DNA sequence: TGTGCCAGCAACCTCCAGGGTGAAAAACTGTTTTTT.

The chain recombines TRBV7-9 with TRBJ1-2; TRBD1 is a possible D gene (5 bases). The CDR3 spans 14 residues. V dropped 6 bases and J dropped 5 bases, with 16 bases sitting between them. Germline V CDR1 and CDR2: SEHNR, FQNEAQ (reference sequence). CDR3 amino acids: CASSNQGSVYGYTF. CDR3 DNA sequence: TGTGCCAGCAGTAACCAGGGCTCCGTTTATGGCTACACCTTC.

This chain links TRBV4-3 with TRBJ1-1; D is unresolved. The CDR3 is 14 residues long. V lost 4 bases and J lost 2, with 11 bases in between. CDR1 is LGHNA, CDR2 YSLEER, per germline. The CDR3 sequence is CASSPTYSNTEAFF. CDR3 DNA sequence: TGCGCCAGCAGCCCCACCTACAGTAACACTGAAGCTTTCTTT.

This chain joins TRBV6-2 or TRBV6-3 and TRBJ2-4, with D tentatively TRBD2 (7 bases). With 7 bases removed from V and 0 bases from J, the gap between germline ends came to 22 bases. The CDR3 sequence is 18 residues long. Germline CDR1 and CDR2: MNHEY and SVGEGT. The CDR3 sequence is CASTPNPGRGGAKNIQYF. For the CDR3, the DNA is TGTGCCAGCACCCCTAATCCTGGGAGGGGGGGAGCCAAAAACATTCAGTACTTC.

This clone was picked up one time. The rearrangement links TRBV5-1 to TRBJ2-7; D is possibly TRBD1 (5 bases). This CDR3 region has 13 residues. V lost 2 bases to trimming and J lost 3 bases, with 9 bases between them. The germline V gene encodes CDR1 SGHRS and CDR2 YFSETQ. The CDR3 here is CASSFNRNYEQYF. For the CDR3, the DNA is TGCGCCAGCAGCTTTAACAGGAACTACGAGCAGTACTTC.

The chain joins TRBV5-5 to TRBJ2-7; 7 positions match TRBD1. This CDR3 is built from 15 residues. The trim removed 0 bases at V and 2 bases at J, leaving 5 bases unmatched. Germline CDR1 reads SGHKS; CDR2 reads YYEKEE (reference sequence). CDR3 region: CASSLAGTETYEQYF. The CDR3 DNA sequence: TGTGCCAGCAGCTTGGCCGGGACAGAAACCTACGAGCAGTACTTC. Complete variable domain (other parts from reference TRBV5-5 and TRBJ2-7): DAGVTQSPTHLIKTRGQQVTLRCSPISGHKSVSWYQQVLGQGPQFIFQYYEKEERGRGNFPDRFSARQFPNYSSELNVNALLLGDSALYLCASSLAGTETYEQYFGPGTRLTVT.

This chain uses TRBV30 with TRBJ2-3, with D perhaps matching TRBD2 (7 bases). The germline V gene encodes CDR1 GTSNPN and CDR2 SVGIG (reference sequence). The CDR3 extends over 14 amino acids. V was trimmed by 0 bases and J by 5 bases, leaving 12 bases between them. CDR3 in DNA: TGTGCCTGGAGTGTACCGGGGGGCTTAGATACGCAGTATTTT. This encodes CAWSVPGGLDTQYF. Full variable domain (outside the CDR3, taken from reference TRBV30 and TRBJ2-3): SQTIHQWPATLVQPVGSPLSLECTVEGTSNPNLYWYRQAAGRGLQLLFYSVGIGQISSEVPQNLSASRPQDRQFILSSKKLLLSDSGFYLCAWSVPGGLDTQYFGPGTRLTVL.

The chain couples TRBV12-5 to TRBJ1-6; D gene unclear. With 7 bases removed from V and 5 bases from J, the gap between germline ends came to 6 bases. In germline, CDR1 is LGHNT, CDR2 FRNRAP. The CDR3 runs 12 residues. This CDR3 reads CASASNNSPLHF. The CDR3 DNA reads TGTGCTAGTGCCTCTAATAATTCACCCCTCCACTTT. The full variable domain, completed using reference TRBV12-5 and TRBJ1-6, is DARVTQTPRHKVTEMGQEVTMRCQPILGHNTVFWYRQTMMQGLELLAYFRNRAPLDDSGMPKDRFSAEMPDATLATLKIQPSEPRDSAVYFCASASNNSPLHFGNGTRLTVT.

The chain has TRBV7-2 and TRBJ1-3; D gene unclear. Germline CDR1 and CDR2: SGHTA and FQGNSA. V was cut by 1 base and J by 4 bases, with 11 bases left in between. This CDR3 contains 15 residues. The CDR3 sequence: CASSLVTSRGNTIYF. The CDR3 DNA reads as TGTGCCAGCAGCTTAGTTACTTCTCGGGGAAACACCATATATTTT.